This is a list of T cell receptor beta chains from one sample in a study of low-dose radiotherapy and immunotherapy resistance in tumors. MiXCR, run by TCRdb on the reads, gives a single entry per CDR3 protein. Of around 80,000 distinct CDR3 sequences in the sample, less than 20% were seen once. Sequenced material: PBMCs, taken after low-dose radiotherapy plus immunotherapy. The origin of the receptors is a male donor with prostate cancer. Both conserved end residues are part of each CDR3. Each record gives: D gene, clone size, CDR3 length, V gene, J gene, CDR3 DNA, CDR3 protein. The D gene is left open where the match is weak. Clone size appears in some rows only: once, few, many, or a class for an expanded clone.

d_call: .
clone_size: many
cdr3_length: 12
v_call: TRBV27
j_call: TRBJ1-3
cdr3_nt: TGTGCCAGCAGTTTATGGGGTAACACCATATATTTT
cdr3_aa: CASSLWGNTIYF

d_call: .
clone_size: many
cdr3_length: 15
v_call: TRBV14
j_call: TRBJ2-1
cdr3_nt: TGTGCCAGCAGCCCACTGGGGGGCTTCTACAATGAGCAGTTCTTC
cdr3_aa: CASSPLGGFYNEQFF

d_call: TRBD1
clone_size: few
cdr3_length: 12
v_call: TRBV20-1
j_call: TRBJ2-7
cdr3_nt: TGCAGTGCTAGTCAAGGGGGCGGCGAGCAGTACTTC
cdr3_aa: CSASQGGGEQYF

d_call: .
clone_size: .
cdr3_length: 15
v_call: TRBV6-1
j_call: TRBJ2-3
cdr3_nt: TGTGCCAGCAGTGAGCAACCGTCCCCCACAGATACGCAGTATTTT
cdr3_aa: CASSEQPSPTDTQYF

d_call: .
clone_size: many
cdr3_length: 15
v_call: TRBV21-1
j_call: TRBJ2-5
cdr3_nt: TGTGCCAGCAGCAAGTCGGGCCGCCCCCAAGAGACCCAGTACTTC
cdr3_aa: CASSKSGRPQETQYF

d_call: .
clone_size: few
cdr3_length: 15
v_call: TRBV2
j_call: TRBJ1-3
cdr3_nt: TGTGCCAGCAGACTAGACCCAGGCACTGGAAACACCATATATTTT
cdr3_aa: CASRLDPGTGNTIYF

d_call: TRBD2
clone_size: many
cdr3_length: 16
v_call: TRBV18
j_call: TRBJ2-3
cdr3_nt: TGTGCCAGCTCACCAGTCCCAGCGGGAGGGTCAGATACGCAGTATTTT
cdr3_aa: CASSPVPAGGSDTQYF

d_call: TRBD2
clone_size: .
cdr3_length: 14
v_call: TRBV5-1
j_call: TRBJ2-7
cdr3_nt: TGCGCCAGCAGCCCAAGCGGGAGTTGGTACGAGCAGTACTTC
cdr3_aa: CASSPSGSWYEQYF

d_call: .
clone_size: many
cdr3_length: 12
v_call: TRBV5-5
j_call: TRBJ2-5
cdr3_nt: TGTGCCAGCAGTTTTTCGGGGGAGACCCAGTACTTC
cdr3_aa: CASSFSGETQYF

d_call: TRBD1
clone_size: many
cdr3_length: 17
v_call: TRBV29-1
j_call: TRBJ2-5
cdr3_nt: TGCAGCGTTGGGATCTGGACAGGGGGTCGGCAAGAAGAGACCCAGTACTTC
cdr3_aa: CSVGIWTGGRQEETQYF

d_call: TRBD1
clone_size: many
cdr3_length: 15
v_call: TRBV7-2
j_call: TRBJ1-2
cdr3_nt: TGTGCCAGCAGCCACACCCCCCCAGGGGGCGCTGGCTACACCTTC
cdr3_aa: CASSHTPPGGAGYTF

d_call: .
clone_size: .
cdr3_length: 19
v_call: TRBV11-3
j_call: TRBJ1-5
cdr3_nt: TGTGCCAGCAGCTTAGAAAAAACCGGGGCGAATTATAGCAATCAGCCCCAGCATTTT
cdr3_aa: CASSLEKTGANYSNQPQHF